This T cell receptor beta chain was found in a study of monozygotic twins with inflammatory bowel disease. Study observations and caveats: Ultimately, a single strong signal or clonotype associated with IBD was not supported.

With the 5' RACE reads reprocessed, TCRdb shows one record per CDR3 protein and no DNA. Recorded here are 150,000 to 200,000 distinct CDR3 sequences; the top ten clones represent roughly 7.4%. Staff drew an approximately 2.5 ml blood sample from each donor. The CDR3 spans 20 residues. Germline CDR1 SGHRS, CDR2 YFSETQ. With respect to this clonotype: Antigen: not known.

This clonotype was sampled from a human donor with ulcerative colitis or Crohn's disease, or a healthy co-twin of an affected twin (not recorded which). The chain combines TRBV5-1 with TRBJ2-2; TCRdb's assignment of TRBD2 cannot be checked, as there is no DNA. The material sequenced was blood. The CDR3 sequence is CASSLARWDLSGRNTGELFF.